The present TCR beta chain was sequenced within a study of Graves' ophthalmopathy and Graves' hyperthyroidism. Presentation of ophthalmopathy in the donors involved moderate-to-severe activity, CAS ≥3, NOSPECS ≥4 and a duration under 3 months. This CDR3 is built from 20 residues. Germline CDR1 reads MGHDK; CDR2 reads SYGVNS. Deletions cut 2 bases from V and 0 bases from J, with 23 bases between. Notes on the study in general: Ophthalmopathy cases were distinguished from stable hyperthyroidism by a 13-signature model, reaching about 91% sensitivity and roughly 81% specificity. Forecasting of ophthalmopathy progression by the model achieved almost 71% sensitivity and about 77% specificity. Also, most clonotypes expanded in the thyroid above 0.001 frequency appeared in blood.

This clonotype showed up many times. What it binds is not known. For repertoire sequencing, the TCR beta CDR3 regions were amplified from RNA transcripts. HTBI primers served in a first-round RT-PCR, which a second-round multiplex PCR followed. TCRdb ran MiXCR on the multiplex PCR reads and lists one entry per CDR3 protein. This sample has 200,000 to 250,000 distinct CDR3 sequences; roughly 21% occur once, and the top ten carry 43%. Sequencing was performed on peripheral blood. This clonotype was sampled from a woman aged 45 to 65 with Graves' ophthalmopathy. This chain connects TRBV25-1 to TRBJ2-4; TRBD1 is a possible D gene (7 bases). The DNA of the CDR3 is TGTGCCAGCAGTGAACCCCAGGGGGGCGGCTGTTATTTAGCCAAAAACATTCAGTACTTC. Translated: CASSEPQGGGCYLAKNIQYF.